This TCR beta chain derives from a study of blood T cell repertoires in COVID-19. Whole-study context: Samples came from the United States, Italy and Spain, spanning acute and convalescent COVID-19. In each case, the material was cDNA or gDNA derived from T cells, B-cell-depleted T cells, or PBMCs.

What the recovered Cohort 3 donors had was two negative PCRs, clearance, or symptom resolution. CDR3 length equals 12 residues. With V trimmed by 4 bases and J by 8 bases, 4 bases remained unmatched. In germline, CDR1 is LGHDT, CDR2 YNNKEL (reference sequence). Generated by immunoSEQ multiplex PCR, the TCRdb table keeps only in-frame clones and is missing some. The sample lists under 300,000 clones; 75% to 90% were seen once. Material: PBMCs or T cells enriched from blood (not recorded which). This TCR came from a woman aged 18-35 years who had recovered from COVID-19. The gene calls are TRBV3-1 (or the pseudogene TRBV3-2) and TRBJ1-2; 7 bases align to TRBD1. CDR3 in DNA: TGTGCCAGCAGCCGACAGGGCGGCGGCTACACCTTC. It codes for CASSRQGGGYTF.